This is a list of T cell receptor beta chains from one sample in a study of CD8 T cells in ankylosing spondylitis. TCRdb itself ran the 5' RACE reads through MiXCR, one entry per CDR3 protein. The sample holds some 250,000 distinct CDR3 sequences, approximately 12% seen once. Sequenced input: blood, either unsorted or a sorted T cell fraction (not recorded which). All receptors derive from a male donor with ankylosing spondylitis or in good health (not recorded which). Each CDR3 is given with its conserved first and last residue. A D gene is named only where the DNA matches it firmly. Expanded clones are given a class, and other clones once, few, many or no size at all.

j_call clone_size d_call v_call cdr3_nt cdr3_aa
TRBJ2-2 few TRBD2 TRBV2 TGTGCCAGCAGGGGACTAGCGTCCGGGGAGCTGTTTTTT CASRGLASGELFF
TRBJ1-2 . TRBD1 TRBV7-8 TGTGCCAGCAGCCCAGGACAGGTTTACCCCCGAAACTATGGCTACACCTTC CASSPGQVYPRNYGYTF
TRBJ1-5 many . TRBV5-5 TGTGCCAGCCGGTTGGAGGTCAGCAATCAGCCCCAGCATTTT CASRLEVSNQPQHF
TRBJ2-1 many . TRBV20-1 TGCAGTGCTAGAGGCCCCCCCGACAATGAGCAGTTCTTC CSARGPPDNEQFF
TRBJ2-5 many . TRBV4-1 TGCGCCAGCAGCCAAGTGGGTGCAGAGACCCAGTACTTC CASSQVGAETQYF
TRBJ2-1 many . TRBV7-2 TGTGCCAGCAGCCCCGAGACAGGGAGGTTTGTCAATGAGCAGTTCTTC CASSPETGRFVNEQFF
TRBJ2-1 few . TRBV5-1 TGCGCCAGCAGCTTGGTGAACGCGGCAGTTTCTAACAATGAGCAGTTCTTC CASSLVNAAVSNNEQFF
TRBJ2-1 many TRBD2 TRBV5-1 TGCGCCAGCAGCTCCGGTGGGGGGGAGAATGAGCAGTTCTTC CASSSGGGENEQFF
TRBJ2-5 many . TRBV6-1 TGTGCCAGCGGCCTGTTGCACGGGGAATCAGAGACCCAGTACTTC CASGLLHGESETQYF
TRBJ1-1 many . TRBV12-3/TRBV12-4 TGTGCCAGCAGTTTAGGGGGGGTGGACACTGAAGCTTTCTTT CASSLGGVDTEAFF
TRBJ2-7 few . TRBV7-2 TGTGCCAGCAGCGAAGGACCTTTGAGCTCCTACGAGCAGTACTTC CASSEGPLSSYEQYF
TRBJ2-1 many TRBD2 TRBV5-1 TGCGCCAGCAGCCCGACTAGCGGAGTCTACAATGAGCAGTTCTTC CASSPTSGVYNEQFF
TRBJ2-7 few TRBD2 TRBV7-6 TGTGCCAGCAGCTTCCCGGGGACTAGCGGGAGGGCCGACTCCTACGAGCAGTACTTC CASSFPGTSGRADSYEQYF
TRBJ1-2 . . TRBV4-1 TGCGCCAGCAGCCAAGGTGGGGGGCCCACCGTTGGTAACTATGGCTACACCTTC CASSQGGGPTVGNYGYTF
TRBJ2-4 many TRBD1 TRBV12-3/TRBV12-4 TGTGCCAGCACCACGGACAGGGGGGACATTCAGTACTTC CASTTDRGDIQYF
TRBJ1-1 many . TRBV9 TGTGCCAGCAGCAGGGAATGGATGAACACTGAAGCTTTCTTT CASSREWMNTEAFF
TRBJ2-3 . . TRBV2 TGTGCCAGCAGTGAATGGACTACAGCCGCGGCAGATACGCAGTATTTT CASSEWTTAAADTQYF
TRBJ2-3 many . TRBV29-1 TGCAGCGTGGAGGAAAGGGCCACAGATACGCAGTATTTT CSVEERATDTQYF
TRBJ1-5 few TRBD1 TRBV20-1 TGCAGTGCTAGAGATCTACAGGGGGTGACTCAGCCCCAGCATTTT CSARDLQGVTQPQHF
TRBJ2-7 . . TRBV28 TGTGCCAGCAGCCAGGCCTTTGCGGTCGAGCAGTACTTC CASSQAFAVEQYF
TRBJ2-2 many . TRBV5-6 TGTGCCAGCAGCACTGGGTTGAGGAACACCGGGGAGCTGTTTTTT CASSTGLRNTGELFF
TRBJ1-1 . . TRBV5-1 TGCGCCAGCAGTCTACTGTTTAACACTGAAGCTTTCTTT CASSLLFNTEAFF
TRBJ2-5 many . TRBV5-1 TGCGCCAGCAGCCCCATTGGGGCGCGGGAGACCCAGTACTTC CASSPIGARETQYF
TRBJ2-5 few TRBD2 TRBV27 TGTGCCAGCAGTTCTGGACTAGCGGGAGGGCCAGTAGTCGAGACCCAGTACTTC CASSSGLAGGPVVETQYF
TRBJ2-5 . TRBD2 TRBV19 TGTGCCGGTACTCTCAGCGGGAATGGAGGGGAGACCCAGTACTTC CAGTLSGNGGETQYF
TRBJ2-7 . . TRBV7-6 TGTGAAAGTAAAGGCGGATTCTCCTACGAGCAGTACTTC CESKGGFSYEQYF
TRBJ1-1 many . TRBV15 TGTGCCACCAGCAGTGCGAGGACTGATGAAGCTTTCTTT CATSSARTDEAFF